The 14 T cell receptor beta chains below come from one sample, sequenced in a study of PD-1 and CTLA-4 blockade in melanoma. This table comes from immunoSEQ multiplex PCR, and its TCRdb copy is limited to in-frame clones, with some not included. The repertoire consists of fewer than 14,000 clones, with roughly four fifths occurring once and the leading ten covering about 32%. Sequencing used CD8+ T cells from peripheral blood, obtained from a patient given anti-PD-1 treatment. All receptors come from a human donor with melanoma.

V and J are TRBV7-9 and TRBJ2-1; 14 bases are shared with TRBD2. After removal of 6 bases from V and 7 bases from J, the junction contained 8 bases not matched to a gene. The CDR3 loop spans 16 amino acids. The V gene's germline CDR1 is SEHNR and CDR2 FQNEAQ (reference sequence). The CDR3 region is CASRAGLAGEENEQFF. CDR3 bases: TGTGCCAGCAGAGCGGGACTAGCGGGAGAGGAAAATGAGCAGTTCTTC.

CDR3 bases: TGTGCCACCTCCCCGGGCTCAGGGAAGGTCTACGAGCAGTACTTC. Amino acid sequence: CATSPGSGKVYEQYF. The J gene is TRBJ2-7, the V gene TRBV6-5, with TRBD1 as a possible D gene (5 bases). Germline loops: CDR1 MNHEY, CDR2 SVGAGI. Trimming shortened V by 10 bases and J by 3 bases, and 22 bases separated the two germline ends. The CDR3 loop spans 15 amino acids.

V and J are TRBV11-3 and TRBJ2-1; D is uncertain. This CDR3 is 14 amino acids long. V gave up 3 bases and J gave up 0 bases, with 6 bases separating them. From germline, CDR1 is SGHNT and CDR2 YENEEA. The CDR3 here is CASSLTPSYNEQFF. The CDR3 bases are TGTGCCAGCAGCTTGACACCCTCCTACAATGAGCAGTTCTTC. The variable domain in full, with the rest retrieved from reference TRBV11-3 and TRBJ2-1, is EAGVVQSPRYKIIEKKQPVAFWCNPISGHNTLYWYLQNLGQGPELLIRYENEEAVDDSQLPKDRFSAERLKGVDSTLKIQPAELGDSAVYLCASSLTPSYNEQFFGPGTRLTVL.

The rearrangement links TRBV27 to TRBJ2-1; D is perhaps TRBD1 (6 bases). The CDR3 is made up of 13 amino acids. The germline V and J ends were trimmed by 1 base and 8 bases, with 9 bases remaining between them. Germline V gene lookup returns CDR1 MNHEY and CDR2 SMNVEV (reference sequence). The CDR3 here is CASSLLQGDEQFF. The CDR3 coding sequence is TGTGCCAGCAGTTTATTACAGGGCGATGAGCAGTTCTTC.

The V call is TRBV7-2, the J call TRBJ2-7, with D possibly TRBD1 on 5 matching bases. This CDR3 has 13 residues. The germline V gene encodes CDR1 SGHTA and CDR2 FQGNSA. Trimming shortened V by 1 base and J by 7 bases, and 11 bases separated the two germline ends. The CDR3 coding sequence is TGTGCCAGCAGCTTAGGGGCGACAGTTGAGCAGTACTTC. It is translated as CASSLGATVEQYF.

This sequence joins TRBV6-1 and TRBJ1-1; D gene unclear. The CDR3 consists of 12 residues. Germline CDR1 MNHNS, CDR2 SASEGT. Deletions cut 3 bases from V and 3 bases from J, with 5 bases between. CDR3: CASSEGYTEAFF. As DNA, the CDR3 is TGTGCCAGCAGTGAGGGATACACTGAAGCTTTCTTT.

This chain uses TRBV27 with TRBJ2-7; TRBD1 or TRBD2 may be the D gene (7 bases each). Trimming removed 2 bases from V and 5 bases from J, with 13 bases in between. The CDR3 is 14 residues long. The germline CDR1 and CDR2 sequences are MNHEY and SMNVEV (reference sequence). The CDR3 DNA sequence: TGTGCCAGCAGTTTAGCCAGGGGGGGAAACGAGCAGTACTTC. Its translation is CASSLARGGNEQYF.

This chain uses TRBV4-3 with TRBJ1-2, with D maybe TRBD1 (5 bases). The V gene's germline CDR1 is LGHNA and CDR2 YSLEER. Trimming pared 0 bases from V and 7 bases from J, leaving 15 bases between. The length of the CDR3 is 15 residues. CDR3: CASSQDRRDPLGYTF. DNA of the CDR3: TGCGCCAGCAGCCAAGATCGCAGGGATCCCCTTGGCTACACCTTC.

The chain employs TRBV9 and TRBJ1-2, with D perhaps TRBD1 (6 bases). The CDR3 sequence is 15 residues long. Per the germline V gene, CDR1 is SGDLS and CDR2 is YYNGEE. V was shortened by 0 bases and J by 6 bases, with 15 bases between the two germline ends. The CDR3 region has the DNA TGTGCCAGCAGCGTAGATCCCGGAGCAGGGGATGGCTACACCTTC. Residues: CASSVDPGAGDGYTF.

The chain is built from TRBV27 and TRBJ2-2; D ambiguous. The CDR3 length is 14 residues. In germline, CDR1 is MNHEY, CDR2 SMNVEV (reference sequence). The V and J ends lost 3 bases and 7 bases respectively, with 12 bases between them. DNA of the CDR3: TGTGCCAGCAGTTTTTACGCCCGAGGCGGGGAGCTGTTTTTT. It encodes CASSFYARGGELFF.

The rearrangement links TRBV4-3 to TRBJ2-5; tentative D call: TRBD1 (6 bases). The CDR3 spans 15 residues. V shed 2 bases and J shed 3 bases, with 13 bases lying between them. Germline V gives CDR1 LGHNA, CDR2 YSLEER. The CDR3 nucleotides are TGCGCCAGCAGCCAAATCGACGGGGACAAAGAGACCCAGTACTTC. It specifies CASSQIDGDKETQYF.

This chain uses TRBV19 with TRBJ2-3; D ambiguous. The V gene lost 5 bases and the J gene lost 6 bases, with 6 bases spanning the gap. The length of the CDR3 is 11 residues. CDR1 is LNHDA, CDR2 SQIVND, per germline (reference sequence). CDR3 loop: CASSPGDTQYF. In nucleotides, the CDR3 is TGTGCCAGTAGTCCGGGTGATACGCAGTATTTT.

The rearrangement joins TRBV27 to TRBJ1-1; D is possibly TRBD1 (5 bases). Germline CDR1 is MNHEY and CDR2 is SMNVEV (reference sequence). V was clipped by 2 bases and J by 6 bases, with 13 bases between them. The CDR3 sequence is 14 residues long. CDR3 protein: CASSLPGGNAEAFF. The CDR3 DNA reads TGTGCCAGCAGTTTACCGGGGGGTAACGCTGAAGCTTTCTTT.

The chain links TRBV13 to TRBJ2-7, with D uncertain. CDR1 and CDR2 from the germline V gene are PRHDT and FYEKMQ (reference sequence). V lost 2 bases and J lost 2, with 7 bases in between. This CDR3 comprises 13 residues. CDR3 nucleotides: TGTGCCAGCAGCTTAAGTGAAGCCTACGAGCAGTACTTC. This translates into CASSLSEAYEQYF.